One TCR beta chain is described in this entry. This sample stems from a study of blood T cell repertoires in COVID-19. Authors' analysis steps: Amplification with reference gene primers provided the estimates of nucleated cell counts. Generated by immunoSEQ multiplex PCR, the TCRdb table keeps only in-frame clones and is missing some. The V and J calls and clone size were taken over from that table, and D and trimming were inferred from the DNA. The table lists approximately 230,000 clones, 88% of them singletons. The V gene lost 6 bases and the J gene lost 4 bases, with 12 bases spanning the gap. The CDR3 extends over 13 amino acids. During active infection, Seattle patients enrolled and were then monitored through disease.

This TCR was recovered from a woman between 25 and 40 years old with COVID-19, enrolled during active disease. Sample: peripheral blood. This chain joins TRBV12-3 or TRBV12-4 and TRBJ1-2, with D possibly TRBD1 on 5 matching bases. The CDR3 coding sequence is TGTGCCAGCAGCTCGGACACCAGCTATGGCTACACCTTC. Its protein is CASSSDTSYGYTF.